These 30 T cell receptor beta chains share one sample of origin, sequenced in a study of blood T cell repertoires in COVID-19. The method was immunoSEQ multiplex PCR; TCRdb's version includes in-frame clones alone and lacks a portion of them. This sample carries fewer than 350,000 clones, approximately 86% of them seen once, and the ten largest clones take over 10%. The sequenced sample was peripheral blood. The receptor set was obtained from a woman aged 70-85 years with COVID-19, enrolled during active disease.

The rearrangement joins TRBV6-6 to TRBJ1-2; the match to TRBD1 covers 8 bases. V gave up 5 bases and J gave up 0 bases; unmatched junction bases: 11. This CDR3 is 17 amino acids long. Per germline, CDR1 MNHNY and CDR2 SVGAGI (reference sequence). The CDR3 is CASSPRTGSESNYGYTF. CDR3 DNA sequence: TGTGCCAGCAGTCCCCGGACAGGGTCCGAATCTAACTATGGCTACACCTTC.

V gene TRBV27 combines with J gene TRBJ2-1; D is unclear. Trimming took off 7 bases at V and 6 bases at J, with 10 bases between the two ends. The CDR3 runs to 12 residues. Germline CDR1 reads MNHEY; CDR2 reads SMNVEV (reference sequence). The CDR3 loop is CASILRSNEQFF. For the CDR3, the DNA is TGTGCCAGCATCTTAAGGAGCAATGAGCAGTTCTTC.

The V gene is TRBV5-1, the J gene TRBJ2-7; D not certain. V lost 4 bases and J lost 3, with 5 bases in between. Germline CDR1 and CDR2: SGHRS and YFSETQ. This CDR3 spans 11 amino acids. This CDR3 is CASSPGYEQYF. CDR3 DNA sequence: TGCGCCAGCAGCCCCGGCTACGAGCAGTACTTC.

This rearrangement joins TRBV6-2 or TRBV6-3 to TRBJ1-5; D possibly corresponds to TRBD1 (5 bases). Trimming took 6 bases from V and 8 from J, leaving 14 bases between them. Germline CDR1 MNHEY, CDR2 SVGEGT. CDR3 length equals 13 residues. The CDR3 nucleotides read TGTGCCAGCAGATACGGGGGGACGGAGCCCCAGCATTTT. Translated: CASRYGGTEPQHF.

The chain carries TRBV14 and TRBJ1-6; TRBD1 agrees at 8 bases. The CDR3 covers 16 residues. V was pared by 4 bases and J by 8 bases, with 10 bases of the junction left unmatched. Germline V CDR1 and CDR2: SGHDN, FVKESK. The chain's CDR3 is CASSLPPGQGDSPLHF. As DNA, the CDR3 is TGTGCCAGCAGCCTCCCTCCCGGACAGGGAGATTCACCCCTCCACTTT.

V is TRBV27 and J is TRBJ2-3, with 7 bases fitting TRBD2. Germline values: CDR1 MNHEY, CDR2 SMNVEV (reference sequence). Trimming cost V 5 bases and J 2 bases; bases outside gene matches: 10. This CDR3 comprises 16 residues. The CDR3 coding sequence is TGTGCCAGCAGTCCAGAGACTAGCCGGGCCACAGATACGCAGTATTTT. It yields the protein CASSPETSRATDTQYF.

The rearrangement uses TRBV18 and TRBJ1-4, with 10 bases lining up with TRBD1. The junction had 7 bases not matched to a gene; V was cut back by 6 bases and J by 0 bases. CDR1 and CDR2 (germline): KGHSH, LQKENI. This CDR3 region has 17 residues. The CDR3 coding sequence is TGTGCCAGCTCCCTGGGACAGGGGATTGCAACTAATGAAAAACTGTTTTTT. Translated: CASSLGQGIATNEKLFF.

This clone was picked up one time. V and J are TRBV18 and TRBJ2-5; TRBD2 matches at 9 bases. J lost 5 bases, V lost 1 base, and 14 bases had no gene match. Germline CDR1 and CDR2: KGHSH and LQKENI. The CDR3 runs to 18 residues. CDR3 loop: CASSPLSNQRGAFETQYF. CDR3 coding DNA: TGTGCCAGCTCACCACTATCAAATCAGCGGGGGGCTTTTGAGACCCAGTACTTC.

This clone was recorded at least ten times. The CDR3 DNA is TGTGCCAGCAGCCAAGATGGGGCGGGGGGTGGAGCAGATACGCAGTATTTT. This translates into CASSQDGAGGGADTQYF. The chain links TRBV4-2 to TRBJ2-3; 8 positions agree with TRBD2. The length of the CDR3 is 17 residues. Germline V CDR1 and CDR2: LGHNA, YNFKEQ. The junction had 9 bases not matched to a gene; V was cut back by 0 bases and J by 4 bases.

The chain combines TRBV27 with TRBJ2-6, with D uncertain. This CDR3 comprises 15 residues. V lost 3 bases and J lost 0, with 6 bases in between. Looked up from germline, CDR1 is MNHEY and CDR2 is SMNVEV (reference sequence). CDR3 in amino acids: CASSFSSSGANVLTF. CDR3 DNA sequence: TGTGCCAGCAGTTTTTCCTCCTCTGGGGCCAACGTCCTGACTTTC.

Only a few counts were recorded for this clone. The chain links TRBV27 to TRBJ1-1, with 8 bases that match TRBD1. Germline V CDR1 and CDR2: MNHEY, SMNVEV (reference sequence). The CDR3 runs 14 residues. Trimming removed 6 bases from V and 0 bases from J; junction bases left unmatched: 3. The CDR3: CASSRQGMNTEAFF. CDR3 DNA: TGTGCCAGCAGCCGACAGGGGATGAACACTGAAGCTTTCTTT.

The chain joins TRBV3-1 (or the pseudogene TRBV3-2) to TRBJ1-3; D is uncertain. CDR3 length equals 15 residues. V lost 9 bases, J lost 3 bases, and 18 bases lay in between. CDR1 and CDR2 (germline): LGHDT, YNNKEL (reference sequence). CDR3 sequence: CARGAAGKSGNTIYF. DNA for the CDR3: TGTGCCAGGGGAGCTGCGGGAAAGAGTGGAAACACCATATATTTT.

The chain recombines TRBV2 with TRBJ2-1, with D possibly being TRBD2 (7 bases). The CDR3 runs to 14 residues. The germline CDR1 and CDR2 sequences are SNHLY and FYNNEI. V was cut by 9 bases and J by 0 bases, with 12 bases left in between. The CDR3 loop is CASRGEGSYNEQFF. The CDR3 bases are TGTGCCAGTAGGGGGGAGGGCTCCTACAATGAGCAGTTCTTC. Using reference TRBV2 and TRBJ2-1 for the parts outside the CDR3, the full variable domain is EPEVTQTPSHQVTQMGQEVILRCVPISNHLYFYWYRQILGQKVEFLVSFYNNEISEKSEIFDDQFSVERPDGSNFTLKIRSTKLEDSAMYFCASRGEGSYNEQFFGPGTRLTVL.

The J gene is TRBJ2-3, the V gene TRBV7-2; D is unresolved. The CDR3 is 13 residues long. V was pared by 2 bases and J by 3 bases, with 6 bases between. Germline V gives CDR1 SGHTA, CDR2 FQGNSA. CDR3 nucleotides: TGTGCCAGCAGCTTACGGCGGACAGATACGCAGTATTTT. Residues: CASSLRRTDTQYF. The full variable domain, rest sourced from reference TRBV7-2 and TRBJ2-3, is GAGVSQSPSNKVTEKGKDVELRCDPISGHTALYWYRQSLGQGLEFLIYFQGNSAPDKSGLPSDRFSAERTGGSVSTLTIQRTQQEDSAVYLCASSLRRTDTQYFGPGTRLTVL.

CDR3 sequence reads: CASSSGQGNTEAFF. The CDR3 nucleotides are TGTGCCAGCAGTTCTGGACAGGGGAACACTGAAGCTTTCTTT. V and J are TRBV5-8 and TRBJ1-1; 8 bases match TRBD1. The CDR3 has 14 amino acids. Germline V gene lookup returns CDR1 SGHTS and CDR2 YDEGEE. V lost 5 bases and J lost 1; bases outside the gene matches: 4.

This rearrangement joins TRBV7-9 to TRBJ2-7; perhaps TRBD2 as D (6 bases). The CDR3 length is 13 residues. V was pared by 4 bases and J by 7 bases, with 14 bases between. Germline-derived CDR1 and CDR2 are SEHNR and FQNEAQ (reference sequence). The CDR3 coding sequence is TGTGCCAGCAGCTCCTCCGGGGCGGGAGAGCAGTACTTC. It codes for CASSSSGAGEQYF.

V usage is TRBV6-5 and J usage is TRBJ2-6; D not certain. Germline CDR1 MNHEY, CDR2 SVGAGI. Trimming pared 7 bases from V and 4 bases from J, leaving 8 bases between. The CDR3 is 13 amino acids. The CDR3 coding sequence is TGTGCCAGCACGGGTCCAGGGGCCAACGTCCTGACTTTC. Protein product: CASTGPGANVLTF.

The chain recombines TRBV24-1 with TRBJ2-2; weak D call: TRBD2 (7 bases). The V end lost 2 bases, the J end lost 5 bases, and 14 bases lay between the germline ends. The CDR3 is 16 residues long. Germline V lookup: CDR1 KGHDR, CDR2 SFDVKD. DNA for the CDR3: TGTGCCACCAGTGATTCGTGGGGGGGGCGAACCGGGGAGCTGTTTTTT. Translation gives CATSDSWGGRTGELFF.

This clone was observed once. The chain carries TRBV29-1 and TRBJ2-2; 7 nucleotides line up with TRBD2. Germline V gives CDR1 SQVTM, CDR2 ANQGSEA. V shed 5 bases, J shed 7 bases, and the junction held 16 bases outside the gene matches. There are 16 residues in the CDR3. Here the CDR3 reads CSVYSRDSGAGGELFF. The CDR3 DNA sequence: TGCAGCGTTTACAGTCGCGACAGCGGGGCGGGCGGGGAGCTGTTTTTT.

The V gene is TRBV7-2, the J gene TRBJ2-7; unclear D gene. There are 16 residues in the CDR3. V lost 2 bases to trimming and J lost 0 bases, with 14 bases between them. The germline CDR1 and CDR2 sequences are SGHTA and FQGNSA. CDR3 region: CASSLRFRQVSYEQYF. The CDR3 DNA reads as TGTGCCAGCAGCTTAAGGTTTCGGCAGGTCTCCTACGAGCAGTACTTC.

This sequence joins TRBV6-5 and TRBJ2-7, with 11 bases fitting TRBD2. From germline, CDR1 is MNHEY and CDR2 SVGAGI. After removal of 6 bases from V and 7 bases from J, the junction contained 8 bases not matched to a gene. The length of the CDR3 is 14 residues. CDR3 in DNA: TGTGCCAGCAGCTTAGCGGGGGGGCCAGAAGAGCAGTACTTC. Translating gives CASSLAGGPEEQYF.

This rearrangement joins TRBV9 to TRBJ2-5; TRBD1 aligns across 8 bases. Germline values: CDR1 SGDLS, CDR2 YYNGEE. The CDR3 spans 14 residues. V shed 4 bases and J 1 base; nucleotides not matched to a gene: 3. The CDR3 nucleotides are TGTGCCAGCAGCTATACAGGGGGCCAAGAGACCCAGTACTTC. Translating it yields CASSYTGGQETQYF.

The chain links TRBV2 to TRBJ2-2; D call uncertain. This CDR3 contains 14 residues. V lost 6 bases, J lost 3 bases, and 11 bases lay in between. Germline-derived CDR1 and CDR2 are SNHLY and FYNNEI. The CDR3 region is CASRSVRDTGELFF. CDR3 nucleotide sequence: TGTGCCAGCAGATCAGTCCGGGACACCGGGGAGCTGTTTTTT.

The chain joins TRBV30 to TRBJ1-1; maybe TRBD1 (5 bases). Germline CDR1 and CDR2: GTSNPN and SVGIG (reference sequence). V lost 0 bases to trimming and J lost 6 bases, with 14 bases between them. The CDR3 is made up of 14 amino acids. CDR3 protein: CAWSVSLGGSEAFF. DNA for the CDR3: TGTGCCTGGAGTGTATCTCTGGGGGGTTCTGAAGCTTTCTTT.

V and J are TRBV6-5 and TRBJ1-2; D remains ambiguous. The CDR3 consists of 11 residues. Looked up from germline, CDR1 is MNHEY and CDR2 is SVGAGI. V was pared by 8 bases and J by 6 bases, with 10 bases between. In DNA form, the CDR3 reads TGTGCCAGCTGGGCGATCGATGGCTACACCTTC. Amino acids: CASWAIDGYTF.

The chain joins TRBV7-9 to TRBJ2-5; D possibly corresponds to TRBD1 (6 bases). The V end lost 3 bases, the J end lost 4 bases, and 9 bases lay between the germline ends. This CDR3 comprises 13 residues. Per germline, CDR1 SEHNR and CDR2 FQNEAQ (reference sequence). CDR3 amino acids: CASSFDRLETQYF. CDR3 nucleotide sequence: TGTGCCAGCAGCTTTGACAGGCTAGAGACCCAGTACTTC.

V usage is TRBV12-3 or TRBV12-4 and J usage is TRBJ1-6; no clear D gene. Trimming pared 7 bases from V and 8 bases from J, leaving 12 bases between. This CDR3 spans 13 amino acids. The CDR3 region has the DNA TGTGCCAGCACTTGGCGGAGAGATTCACCCCTCCACTTT. It is translated as CASTWRRDSPLHF.

V is TRBV9 and J is TRBJ1-4; no reliable D call. Trimming cost V 3 bases and J 4 bases, with 7 bases left between them. The CDR3 length is 13 residues. Germline values: CDR1 SGDLS, CDR2 YYNGEE. CDR3 nucleotide sequence: TGTGCCAGCAGCGGGAGTGATAATGAAAAACTGTTTTTT. Protein product: CASSGSDNEKLFF.

DNA for the CDR3: TGTGCCAGCAGGGGCTATCAAGAGACCCAGTACTTC. Amino acids: CASRGYQETQYF. The V and J genes are TRBV11-2 and TRBJ2-5; no clear D gene. Per germline, CDR1 SGHAT and CDR2 FQNNGV. This CDR3 has 12 residues. V lost 6 bases to trimming and J lost 2 bases, with 7 bases between them. Using reference TRBV11-2 and TRBJ2-5 for the parts outside the CDR3, the full variable domain is EAGVAQSPRYKIIEKRQSVAFWCNPISGHATLYWYQQILGQGPKLLIQFQNNGVVDDSQLPKDRFSAERLKGVDSTLKIQPAKLEDSAVYLCASRGYQETQYFGPGTRLLVL.

This clone was seen once. The chain carries TRBV15 and TRBJ2-7; 7 bases fit TRBD1. In germline, CDR1 is LNHNV, CDR2 YYDKDF (reference sequence). This CDR3 region has 14 residues. Trimming cost V 2 bases and J 4 bases; bases outside gene matches: 5. The CDR3: CATSRSGTAYEQYF. CDR3 sequence (DNA): TGTGCCACCAGCAGATCCGGGACAGCTTACGAGCAGTACTTC.